This T cell receptor (beta chain) is from a study of OX40 agonist ivuxolimab in advanced cancers. At the level of the study: Eligibility rules accepted prior anti-PD-1, anti-PD-L1 or anti-CTLA-4 therapy, and 35% to 45% had some.

This CDR3 is 13 amino acids long. V gave up 0 bases and J gave up 3 bases, with 6 bases separating them. The V gene's germline CDR1 is SGHKS and CDR2 YYEKEE (reference sequence). Turning to this clone: Its antigen is not identified.

Overall study results and limits: Low normalized T-cell clonal expansion also characterized some of the nonresponders. Both blood CD4+ and CD8+ T cells showed clonal growth by week 6 at 0.1 to 3.0 mg/kg.

Peripheral blood came from all dose cohorts at three timepoints. The protocol was immunoSEQ multiplex PCR, while the TCRdb copy is restricted to in-frame clones and leaves out a portion. This table has fewer than 20,000 clones, more than 70% appearing once. The input for sequencing was CD4+ or CD8+ T cells sorted from blood, taken in a trial of the OX40 agonist ivuxolimab. The sequence was collected from an adult with an advanced solid tumor such as melanoma, head and neck, liver or kidney cancer. This chain joins TRBV5-5 and TRBJ1-1; D gene unclear. CDR3 DNA: TGTGCCAGCAGCTTGGATCCGGACACTGAAGCTTTCTTT. It yields the protein CASSLDPDTEAFF.